This T cell receptor beta chain was sequenced for a study of blood T cell repertoires in COVID-19. Looking at the study overall: Italy, Spain and the United States were the sources of the convalescent and acute COVID-19 samples.

Trimming removed 4 bases from V and 7 bases from J; junction bases left unmatched: 12. The CDR3 consists of 15 residues. Germline CDR1 MNHEY, CDR2 SMNVEV (reference sequence). Source study methods: Reference gene primers were amplified, and this amplification served to estimate nucleated cell counts. This table comes from immunoSEQ multiplex PCR, and its TCRdb copy is limited to in-frame clones, with some not included. The V and J calls and clone size come from that table; D and trimming were worked out from the DNA. This table has about 80,000 clones, approximately 88% appearing once. The chain recombines TRBV27 with TRBJ1-1; 7 bases are shared with TRBD1. This TCR derives from a woman of 80 years or more with acute or convalescent COVID-19. The material sequenced was peripheral blood. The CDR3 DNA is TGTGCCAGCAGTTCCTATGACAGGGTAATCAGTGAAGCTTTCTTT. Its translation is CASSSYDRVISEAFF.